This is a list of T cell receptor beta chains from one sample in a study of blood T cell repertoires in COVID-19. Method: immunoSEQ multiplex PCR; TCRdb's copy keeps in-frame clones and lacks some. The sample lists 160,000 or so clones, about 90% seen once, with approximately 2.8% in the top ten. Specimen: peripheral blood. Receptors originate from a man in his 60s with acute or convalescent COVID-19. CDR3s include the opening cysteine and the closing phenylalanine or tryptophan. Each record gives: clone size, J gene, V gene, D gene, CDR3 protein, CDR3 DNA. The D gene is left open where the match is weak. Size is stated for part of the rows, as once, few or many counts, or as a class when the clone is expanded.

>-|TRBJ2-7|TRBV18|TRBD1
CASSSQGFDDEQYF
TGTGCCAGCTCATCACAGGGGTTCGACGACGAGCAGTACTTC
>-|TRBJ2-3|TRBV5-4|TRBD1
CASSRDRTTDTQYF
TGTGCCAGCAGCCGGGACAGGACCACAGATACGCAGTATTTT
>-|TRBJ2-1|TRBV19|TRBD1
CASTPGQGAYNEQFF
TGTGCCAGTACCCCCGGACAGGGGGCATACAATGAGCAGTTCTTC
>once|TRBJ1-1|TRBV6-5|-
CASSYQGLNTEAFF
TGTGCCAGCAGTTACCAGGGGTTGAACACTGAAGCTTTCTTT
>-|TRBJ2-4|TRBV7-6|TRBD1
CASSLDPVTGRAKNIQYF
TGTGCCAGCAGCTTAGACCCTGTGACAGGGCGAGCCAAAAACATTCAGTACTTC
>-|TRBJ2-7|TRBV6-6|-
CASSYSGGQGYEQYF
TGTGCCAGCAGTTACTCCGGGGGGCAGGGCTACGAGCAGTACTTC
>-|TRBJ2-1|TRBV2|-
CASLRQATEQFF
TGTGCCAGCCTAAGACAGGCTACTGAGCAGTTCTTC
>-|TRBJ1-2|TRBV18|-
CASSPSAGANYGYTF
TGTGCCAGCTCACCTTCCGCGGGAGCTAACTATGGCTACACCTTC
>-|TRBJ2-1|TRBV24-1|-
CATSDHEPYNEQFF
TGTGCCACCAGTGACCACGAGCCCTACAATGAGCAGTTCTTC
>-|TRBJ1-3|TRBV9|-
CASSARTDPSGNTIYF
TGTGCCAGCAGCGCCCGAACAGATCCCTCTGGAAACACCATATATTTT
>-|TRBJ1-2|TRBV5-6|TRBD1
CASSWMGQGASYTF
TGTGCCAGCAGCTGGATGGGACAGGGGGCGAGCTACACCTTC
>-|TRBJ2-7|TRBV12-3/TRBV12-4|-
CASSNRDEQYF
TGTGCCAGCAGTAACAGGGACGAGCAGTACTTC
>-|TRBJ2-2|TRBV18|TRBD1
CASSPDRDGELFF
TGTGCCAGCTCACCCGACAGGGATGGGGAGCTGTTTTTT
>-|TRBJ1-6|TRBV6-1|-
CASSEDRFGGGSPLHF
TGTGCCAGCAGTGAAGATCGGTTCGGGGGTGGATCACCCCTCCACTTT
>-|TRBJ2-2|TRBV5-1|-
CASSFTGYTGELFF
TGCGCCAGCAGCTTCACAGGGTACACCGGGGAGCTGTTTTTT
>-|TRBJ2-1|TRBV4-1|TRBD2
CASSQGDRAGDEQFF
TGCGCCAGCAGCCAAGGTGATCGGGCGGGGGATGAGCAGTTCTTC
>once|TRBJ1-6|TRBV5-1|-
CASSLAGESSWSPLHF
TGCGCCAGCAGCTTGGCTGGGGAGAGTTCTTGGTCACCCCTCCACTTT
>-|TRBJ2-5|TRBV5-8|TRBD2
CASSPIAGVETQYF
TGTGCCAGCAGCCCTATAGCGGGGGTAGAGACCCAGTACTTC
>few|TRBJ2-7|TRBV18|-
CASSPRGRGGDEQYF
TGTGCCAGCTCACCACGGGGAAGGGGAGGCGACGAGCAGTACTTC
>-|TRBJ1-2|TRBV10-1|TRBD1
CASSERTGDSYTF
TGCGCCAGCAGTGAAAGGACAGGGGATAGCTACACCTTC
>-|TRBJ2-1|TRBV6-5|-
CASSYSRATSREQFF
TGTGCCAGCAGTTACTCGAGAGCGACGTCCCGAGAGCAGTTCTTC
>-|TRBJ2-7|TRBV29-1|TRBD2
CSVVSGVSYEQYF
TGCAGCGTGGTTAGCGGGGTCTCCTACGAGCAGTACTTC
>-|TRBJ2-3|TRBV9|TRBD1
CASSWTGGGTDTQYF
TGTGCCAGCAGCTGGACAGGGGGCGGCACAGATACGCAGTATTTT
>-|TRBJ1-3|TRBV7-6|-
CASSIWAITSGGNTIYF
TGTGCCAGCAGCATTTGGGCCATCACCTCGGGAGGAAACACCATATATTTT
>many|TRBJ1-6|TRBV3-1/TRBV3-2|-
CASSRGLQVDSPLHF
TGTGCCAGCAGCCGAGGCCTACAAGTTGATTCACCCCTCCACTTT
>once|TRBJ2-7|TRBV18|TRBD1
CASSPDRAAYEQYF
TGTGCCAGCTCACCCGACAGGGCCGCCTACGAGCAGTACTTC
>-|TRBJ1-1|TRBV5-4|-
CASSPGMGPDTEAFF
TGTGCCAGCAGCCCAGGGATGGGCCCGGACACTGAAGCTTTCTTT
>-|TRBJ2-7|TRBV7-9|TRBD1
CASSFRDSPYEQYF
TGTGCCAGCAGCTTCCGGGACAGCCCCTACGAGCAGTACTTC
>-|TRBJ2-1|TRBV19|TRBD1
CASSHSGQGFSNEQFF
TGTGCCAGTAGTCACTCGGGACAGGGTTTTTCCAATGAGCAGTTCTTC